The clone carrying this T cell receptor beta chain was observed a handful of times. The sample belongs to a study of T cell repertoires in cytomegalovirus infection. TCRdb fed the reads into MiXCR, producing one record per CDR3 protein. The sample has 510,000 or so distinct CDR3 sequences, more than 20% seen once. The CDR3 sequence is 17 residues long. V trimming: 6 bases; J trimming: 10 bases; junction bases outside the gene matches: 18. This TCR was recovered from a human donor in good health (CMV status not recorded). Some clones in this sample may be carry-over from other donors' samples. The V and J genes are TRBV12-3 or TRBV12-4 and TRBJ2-1; 10 nucleotides agree with TRBD2. The material sequenced was PBMCs. The DNA for the CDR3 is TGTGCCAGCAGCCAAACCGAGGGACTAGCGATGGGCTCGGAGCAGTTCTTC. Translation gives CASSQTEGLAMGSEQFF.